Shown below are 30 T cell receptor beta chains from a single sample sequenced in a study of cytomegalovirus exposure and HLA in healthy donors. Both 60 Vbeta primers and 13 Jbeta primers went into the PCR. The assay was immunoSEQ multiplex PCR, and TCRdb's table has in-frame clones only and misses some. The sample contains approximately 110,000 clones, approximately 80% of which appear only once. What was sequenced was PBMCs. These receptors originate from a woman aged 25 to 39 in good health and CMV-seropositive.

The CDR3 region has the DNA TGTGCCAGCAGCTTAGACCTGGCGACAGGGGGTACTCTAATTCGGGAGCAGTACTTC. Translation: CASSLDLATGGTLIREQYF. The chain has TRBV7-6 and TRBJ2-7; 9 bases are a match to TRBD1. The CDR3 has 19 amino acids. The V and J ends lost 1 base and 7 bases, in that order; junction bases with no gene match: 20. Germline V gene lookup returns CDR1 SGHVS and CDR2 FNYEAQ.

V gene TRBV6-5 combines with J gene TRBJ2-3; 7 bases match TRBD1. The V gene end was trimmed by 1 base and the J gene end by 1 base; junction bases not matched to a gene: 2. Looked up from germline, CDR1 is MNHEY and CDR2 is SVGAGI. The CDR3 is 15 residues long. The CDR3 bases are TGTGCCAGCAGTTACTTCACAGGGGGCACAGATACGCAGTATTTT. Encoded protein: CASSYFTGGTDTQYF.

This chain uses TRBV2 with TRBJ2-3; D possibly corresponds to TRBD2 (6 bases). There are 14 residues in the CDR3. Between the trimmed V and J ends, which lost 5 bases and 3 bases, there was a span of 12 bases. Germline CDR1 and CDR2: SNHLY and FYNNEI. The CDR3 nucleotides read TGTGCCAGCAGTCCGGGACTGGTGACAGATACGCAGTATTTT. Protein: CASSPGLVTDTQYF. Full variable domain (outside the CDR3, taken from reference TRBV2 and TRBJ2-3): EPEVTQTPSHQVTQMGQEVILRCVPISNHLYFYWYRQILGQKVEFLVSFYNNEISEKSEIFDDQFSVERPDGSNFTLKIRSTKLEDSAMYFCASSPGLVTDTQYFGPGTRLTVL.

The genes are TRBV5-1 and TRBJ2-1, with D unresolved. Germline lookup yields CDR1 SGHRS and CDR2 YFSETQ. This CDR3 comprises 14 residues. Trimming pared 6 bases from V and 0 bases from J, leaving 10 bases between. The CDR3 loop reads CASKLDGSYNEQFF. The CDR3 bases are TGCGCCAGCAAACTTGATGGCTCCTACAATGAGCAGTTCTTC.

CDR3 DNA: TGTGCCAGCAGTTACTCAGTGGTGGAGGGGACCAGTGAAGCTTTCTTT. Translating it yields CASSYSVVEGTSEAFF. This chain joins TRBV6-5 and TRBJ1-1; D is possibly TRBD1 (5 bases). Germline values: CDR1 MNHEY, CDR2 SVGAGI. This CDR3 region has 16 residues. V was trimmed by 0 bases and J by 7 bases, leaving 18 bases between them.

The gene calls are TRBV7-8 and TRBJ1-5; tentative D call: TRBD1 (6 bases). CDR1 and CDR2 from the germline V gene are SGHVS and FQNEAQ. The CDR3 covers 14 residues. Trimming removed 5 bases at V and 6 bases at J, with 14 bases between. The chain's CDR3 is CASSLGGGGQPQHF. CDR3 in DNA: TGTGCCAGCAGCCTAGGGGGGGGCGGTCAGCCCCAGCATTTT.

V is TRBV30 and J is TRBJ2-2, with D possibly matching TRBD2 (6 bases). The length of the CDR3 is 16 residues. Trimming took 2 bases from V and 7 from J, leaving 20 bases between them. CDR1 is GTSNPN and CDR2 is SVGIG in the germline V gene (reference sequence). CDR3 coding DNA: TGTGCCTGGAGTTCGTCTGGGCCTAGCGCAGTCGGGGAGCTGTTTTTT. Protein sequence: CAWSSSGPSAVGELFF.

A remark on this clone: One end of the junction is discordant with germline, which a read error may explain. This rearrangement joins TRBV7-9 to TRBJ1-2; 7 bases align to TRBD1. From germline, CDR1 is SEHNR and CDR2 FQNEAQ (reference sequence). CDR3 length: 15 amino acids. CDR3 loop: CSSSLVQGIGYGYTF. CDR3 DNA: TGTTCCAGCAGCTTAGTACAGGGGATAGGCTATGGCTACACCTTC.

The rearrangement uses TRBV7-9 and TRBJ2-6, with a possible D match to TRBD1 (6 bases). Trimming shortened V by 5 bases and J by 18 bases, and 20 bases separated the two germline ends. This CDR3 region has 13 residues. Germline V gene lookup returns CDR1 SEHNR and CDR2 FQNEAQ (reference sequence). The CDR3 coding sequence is TGTGCCAGCAGCCCCGAACTATCCGGGACAAGGACTTTC. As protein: CASSPELSGTRTF.

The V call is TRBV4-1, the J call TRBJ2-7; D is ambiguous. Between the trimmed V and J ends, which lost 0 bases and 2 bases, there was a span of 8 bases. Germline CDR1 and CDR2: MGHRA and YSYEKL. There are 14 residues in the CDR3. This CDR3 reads CASSQDGGAYEQYF. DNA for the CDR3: TGCGCCAGCAGCCAAGACGGTGGAGCCTACGAGCAGTACTTC.

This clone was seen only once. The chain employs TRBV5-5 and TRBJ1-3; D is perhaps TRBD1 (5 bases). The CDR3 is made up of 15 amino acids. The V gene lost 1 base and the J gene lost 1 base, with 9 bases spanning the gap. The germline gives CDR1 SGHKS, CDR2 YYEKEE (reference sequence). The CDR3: CASSLSRVSGNTIYF. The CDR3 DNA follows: TGTGCCAGCAGCTTGAGCAGGGTTTCTGGAAACACCATATATTTT.

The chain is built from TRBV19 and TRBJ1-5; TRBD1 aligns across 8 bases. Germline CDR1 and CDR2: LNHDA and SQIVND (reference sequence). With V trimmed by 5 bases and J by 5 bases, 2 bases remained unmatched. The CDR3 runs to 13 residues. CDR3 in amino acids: CASSGTGHQPQHF. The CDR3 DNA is TGTGCCAGTAGTGGGACAGGCCATCAGCCCCAGCATTTT.

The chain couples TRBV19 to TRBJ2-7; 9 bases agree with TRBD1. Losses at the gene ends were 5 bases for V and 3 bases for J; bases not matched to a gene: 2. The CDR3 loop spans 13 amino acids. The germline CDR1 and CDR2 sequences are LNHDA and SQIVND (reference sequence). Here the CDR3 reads CASSAGQGYEQYF. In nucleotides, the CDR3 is TGTGCCAGTAGTGCGGGACAGGGCTACGAGCAGTACTTC.

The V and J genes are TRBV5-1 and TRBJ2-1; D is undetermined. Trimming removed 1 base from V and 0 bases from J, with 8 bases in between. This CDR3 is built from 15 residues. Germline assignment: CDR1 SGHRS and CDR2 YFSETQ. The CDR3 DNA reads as TGCGCCAGCAGCTTGACTTTTACCTCCTACAATGAGCAGTTCTTC. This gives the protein CASSLTFTSYNEQFF. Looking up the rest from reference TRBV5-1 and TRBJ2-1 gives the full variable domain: KAGVTQTPRYLIKTRGQQVTLSCSPISGHRSVSWYQQTPGQGLQFLFEYFSETQRNKGNFPGRFSGRQFSNSRSEMNVSTLELGDSALYLCASSLTFTSYNEQFFGPGTRLTVL.

The CDR3 spells CASSVGTYNRNTIYF. DNA for the CDR3: TGTGCCAGCTCAGTGGGGACATATAATCGAAACACCATATATTTT. This chain links TRBV18 with TRBJ1-3, with D possibly matching TRBD1 (6 bases). V shed 5 bases and J shed 5 bases, with 16 bases lying between them. The germline gives CDR1 KGHSH, CDR2 LQKENI. There are 15 residues in the CDR3.

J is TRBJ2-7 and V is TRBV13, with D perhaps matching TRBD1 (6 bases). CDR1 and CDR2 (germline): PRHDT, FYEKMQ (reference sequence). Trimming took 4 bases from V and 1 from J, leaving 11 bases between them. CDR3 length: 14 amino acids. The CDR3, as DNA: TGTGCCAGCAGCTCTCTCAGGGGATCCTACGAGCAGTACTTC. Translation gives CASSSLRGSYEQYF.

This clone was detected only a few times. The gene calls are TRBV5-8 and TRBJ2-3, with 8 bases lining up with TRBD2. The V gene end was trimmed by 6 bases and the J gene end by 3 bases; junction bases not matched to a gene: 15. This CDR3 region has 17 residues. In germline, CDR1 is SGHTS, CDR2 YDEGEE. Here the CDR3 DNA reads TGTGCCAGCAAACTCCACCTGGCGGGGGGAATGACAGATACGCAGTATTTT. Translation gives CASKLHLAGGMTDTQYF.

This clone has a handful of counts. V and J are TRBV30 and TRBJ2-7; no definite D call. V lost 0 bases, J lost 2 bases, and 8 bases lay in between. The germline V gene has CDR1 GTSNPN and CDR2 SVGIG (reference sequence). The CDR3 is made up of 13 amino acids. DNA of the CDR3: TGTGCCTGGAGTGTAGGTACTACCTACGAGCAGTACTTC. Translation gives CAWSVGTTYEQYF.

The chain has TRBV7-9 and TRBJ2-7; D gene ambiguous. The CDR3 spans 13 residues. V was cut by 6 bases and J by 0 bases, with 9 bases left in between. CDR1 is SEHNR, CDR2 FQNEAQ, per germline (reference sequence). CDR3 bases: TGTGCCAGCAGGCGCACAGACTCCTACGAGCAGTACTTC. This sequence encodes CASRRTDSYEQYF. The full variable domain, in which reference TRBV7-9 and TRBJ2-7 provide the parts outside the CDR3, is DTGVSQNPRHKITKRGQNVTFRCDPISEHNRLYWYRQTLGQGPEFLTYFQNEAQLEKSRLLSDRFSAERPKGSFSTLEIQRTEQGDSAMYLCASRRTDSYEQYFGPGTRLTVT.

CDR3 sequence (DNA): TGTGCCAGCAGCCGGACCGGGACAGGGGTATCTGGGGCCAACGTCCTGACTTTC. It codes for CASSRTGTGVSGANVLTF. This chain joins TRBV5-4 and TRBJ2-6; 10 bases agree with TRBD1. This CDR3 region has 18 residues. CDR1 is SGHNT and CDR2 is YYREEE in the germline V gene (reference sequence). After removal of 4 bases from V and 1 base from J, the junction contained 8 bases not matched to a gene.

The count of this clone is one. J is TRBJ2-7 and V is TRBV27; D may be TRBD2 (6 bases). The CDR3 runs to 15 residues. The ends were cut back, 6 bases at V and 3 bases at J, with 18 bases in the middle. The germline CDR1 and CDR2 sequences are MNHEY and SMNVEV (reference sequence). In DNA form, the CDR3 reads TGTGCCAGCAGCTTCTTTCGGACGGGAGACTACGAGCAGTACTTC. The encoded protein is CASSFFRTGDYEQYF.

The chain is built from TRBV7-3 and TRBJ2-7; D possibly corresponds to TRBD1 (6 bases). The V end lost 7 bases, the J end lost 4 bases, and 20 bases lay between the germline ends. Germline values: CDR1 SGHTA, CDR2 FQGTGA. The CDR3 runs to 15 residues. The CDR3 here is CASIPATQGVYEQYF. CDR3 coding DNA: TGTGCCAGCATCCCCGCCACACAGGGCGTTTACGAGCAGTACTTC.

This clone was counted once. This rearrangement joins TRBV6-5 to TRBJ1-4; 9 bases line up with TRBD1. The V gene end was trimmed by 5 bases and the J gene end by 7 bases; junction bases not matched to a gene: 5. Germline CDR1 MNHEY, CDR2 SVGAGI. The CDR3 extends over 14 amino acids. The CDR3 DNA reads TGTGCCAGCAGTGACAGGGGGTTGTTTGAAAAACTGTTTTTT. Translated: CASSDRGLFEKLFF.

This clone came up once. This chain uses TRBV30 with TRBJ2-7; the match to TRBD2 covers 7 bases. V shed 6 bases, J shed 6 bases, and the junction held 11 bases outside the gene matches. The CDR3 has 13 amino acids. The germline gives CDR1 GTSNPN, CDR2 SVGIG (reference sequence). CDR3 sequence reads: CACQGSGLREQYF. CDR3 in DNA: TGTGCCTGCCAGGGTTCGGGACTACGCGAGCAGTACTTC.

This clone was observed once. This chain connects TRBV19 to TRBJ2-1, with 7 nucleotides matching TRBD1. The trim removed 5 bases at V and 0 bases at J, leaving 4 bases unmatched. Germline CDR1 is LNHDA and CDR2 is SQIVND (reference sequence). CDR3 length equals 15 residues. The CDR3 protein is CASSSRQGSYNEQFF. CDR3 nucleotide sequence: TGTGCCAGTAGTTCCCGACAGGGCTCCTACAATGAGCAGTTCTTC.

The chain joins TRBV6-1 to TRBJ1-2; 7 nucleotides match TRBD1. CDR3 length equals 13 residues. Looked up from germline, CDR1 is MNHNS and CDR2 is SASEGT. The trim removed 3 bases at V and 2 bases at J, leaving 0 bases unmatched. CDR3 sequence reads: CASSETGNYGYTF. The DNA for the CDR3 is TGTGCCAGCAGTGAGACAGGGAACTATGGCTACACCTTC.

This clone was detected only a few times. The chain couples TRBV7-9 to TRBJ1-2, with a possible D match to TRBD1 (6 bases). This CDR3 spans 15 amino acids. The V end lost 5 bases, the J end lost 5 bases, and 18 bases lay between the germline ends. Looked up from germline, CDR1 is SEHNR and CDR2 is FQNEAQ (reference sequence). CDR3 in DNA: TGTGCCAGCAGCCCAAAGACAGGACCCATGTATGGCTACACCTTC. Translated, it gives CASSPKTGPMYGYTF.

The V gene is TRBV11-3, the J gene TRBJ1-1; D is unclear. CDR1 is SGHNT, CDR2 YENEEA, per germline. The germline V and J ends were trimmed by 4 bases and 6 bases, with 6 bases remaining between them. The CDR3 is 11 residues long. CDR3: CASSSPSEAFF. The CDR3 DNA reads TGTGCCAGCAGCTCCCCGTCTGAAGCTTTCTTT. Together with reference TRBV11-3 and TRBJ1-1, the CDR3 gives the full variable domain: EAGVVQSPRYKIIEKKQPVAFWCNPISGHNTLYWYLQNLGQGPELLIRYENEEAVDDSQLPKDRFSAERLKGVDSTLKIQPAELGDSAVYLCASSSPSEAFFGQGTRLTVV.

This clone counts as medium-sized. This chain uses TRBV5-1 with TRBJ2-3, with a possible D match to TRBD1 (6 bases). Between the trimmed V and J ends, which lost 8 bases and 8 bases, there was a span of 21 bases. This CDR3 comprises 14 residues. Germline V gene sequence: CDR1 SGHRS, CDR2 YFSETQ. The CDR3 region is CARGTRGLRGTQYF. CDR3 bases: TGCGCCAGAGGGACAAGGGGTTTACGGGGTACGCAGTATTTT.

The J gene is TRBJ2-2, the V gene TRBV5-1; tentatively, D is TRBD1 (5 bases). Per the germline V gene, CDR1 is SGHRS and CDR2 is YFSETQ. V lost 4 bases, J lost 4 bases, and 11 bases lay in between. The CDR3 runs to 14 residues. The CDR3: CASSNTDSTGELFF. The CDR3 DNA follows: TGCGCCAGCAGCAATACCGACAGCACCGGGGAGCTGTTTTTT.